This TCR beta chain was identified during a study of blood T cell repertoires in COVID-19. Whole-study context: Material from acute and convalescent COVID-19 was sourced from the United States, Italy and Spain.

Authors' methods: For nucleated cells, counts were estimated from reference gene primer amplification. Sequencing was performed with immunoSEQ multiplex PCR; in TCRdb, only in-frame clones are kept and a portion is missing. V and J calls and clone size are those listed in that table; D and trimming were worked out from the DNA. The sample lists under 25,000 clones, about 88% occurring once. Per germline, CDR1 SGHTA and CDR2 FQGNSA. This CDR3 has 16 amino acids. The ends lost 0 bases at V and 9 bases at J; junction bases unmatched: 14. This TCR came from a man between 70 and 80 years old in a cohort sampled during active COVID-19. V usage is TRBV7-2 and J usage is TRBJ2-7; TRBD1 matches at 7 bases. What was sequenced was peripheral blood. Here the CDR3 reads CASSLARAGSPGGQYF. The CDR3 coding sequence is TGTGCCAGCAGCTTAGCGAGGGCGGGCTCTCCAGGGGGGCAGTACTTC.